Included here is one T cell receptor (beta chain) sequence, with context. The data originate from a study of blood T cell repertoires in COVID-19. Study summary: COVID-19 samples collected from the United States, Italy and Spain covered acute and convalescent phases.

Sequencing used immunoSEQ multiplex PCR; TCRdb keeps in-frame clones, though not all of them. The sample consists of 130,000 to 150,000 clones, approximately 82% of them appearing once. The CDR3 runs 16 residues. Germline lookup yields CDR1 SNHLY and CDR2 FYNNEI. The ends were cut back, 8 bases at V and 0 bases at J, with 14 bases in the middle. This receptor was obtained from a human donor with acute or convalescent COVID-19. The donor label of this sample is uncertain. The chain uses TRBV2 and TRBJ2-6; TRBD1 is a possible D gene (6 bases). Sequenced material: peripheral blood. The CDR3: CASRRQGHSGANVLTF. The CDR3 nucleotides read TGTGCCAGCCGTAGGCAGGGACACTCTGGGGCCAACGTCCTGACTTTC.